The T cell receptor beta chain described here comes from a study of T cell responses to AZD1222 COVID-19 vaccine. The study, taken as a whole, reports: Clonal diversity was possibly underestimated; the donors were predominantly white British and more often female.

Using immunoSEQ multiplex PCR, the repertoire was profiled, and TCRdb retains in-frame clones only, with some absent. The sample holds some 150,000 clones, about nine tenths seen once. With respect to this clone: The antigen is undetermined.

The length of the CDR3 is 16 residues. Trimming stripped 4 bases from V and 1 base from J, with 13 bases between. CDR1 is MNHNS, CDR2 SASEGT, per germline. The receptor was isolated from an adult in good health. Sequencing used peripheral blood, obtained on day 0 of AZD1222 vaccination. The gene calls are TRBV6-1 and TRBJ2-2; possibly TRBD1 for D (6 bases). This CDR3 reads CASSGLSQGNTGELFF. As DNA, the CDR3 is TGTGCCAGCAGTGGCTTGTCACAGGGGAACACCGGGGAGCTGTTTTTT.